The entry below gives a single T cell receptor beta chain sequence along with its context. The data derive from a study of blood T cell repertoires in COVID-19. Study as a whole: Donors in the United States, Italy and Spain gave samples during acute or convalescent COVID-19. The cDNA or gDNA used as material had been derived from T cells, B-cell-depleted T cells, or PBMCs.

In the authors' workflow: Amplification with reference gene primers provided the estimates of nucleated cell counts. Clones were read by immunoSEQ multiplex PCR, and TCRdb kept only the in-frame ones, dropping some. For V, J and clone size, that table is used; D and trimming come from the DNA. The table includes 130,000 to 150,000 clones, around 87% detected once. This CDR3 spans 15 amino acids. Trimming took off 4 bases at V and 2 bases at J, with 11 bases between the two ends. CDR1 MNHNY and CDR2 SVGAGI come from the germline V gene (reference sequence). The V and J genes are TRBV6-6 and TRBJ2-2; a possible D gene is TRBD1 (6 bases). This clonotype was obtained from a middle-aged man who had recovered from COVID-19. Sequencing used peripheral blood. CDR3 region: CASSSRDTNTGELFF. CDR3 bases: TGTGCCAGCAGTTCCCGGGACACAAACACCGGGGAGCTGTTTTTT.